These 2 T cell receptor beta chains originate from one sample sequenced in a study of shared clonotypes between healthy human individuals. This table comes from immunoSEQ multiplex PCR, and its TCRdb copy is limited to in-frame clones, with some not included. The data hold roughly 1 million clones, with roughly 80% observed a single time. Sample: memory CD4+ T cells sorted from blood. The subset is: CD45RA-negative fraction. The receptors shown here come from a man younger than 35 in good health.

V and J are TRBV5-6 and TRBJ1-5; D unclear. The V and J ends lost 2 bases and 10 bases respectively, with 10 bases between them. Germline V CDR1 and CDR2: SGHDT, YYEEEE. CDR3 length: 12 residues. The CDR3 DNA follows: TGTGCCAGCAGCTTCGGGCCAAGTCCCCAGCATTTT. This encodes CASSFGPSPQHF. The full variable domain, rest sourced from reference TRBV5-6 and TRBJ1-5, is DAGVTQSPTHLIKTRGQQVTLRCSPKSGHDTVSWYQQALGQGPQFIFQYYEEEERQRGNFPDRFSGHQFPNYSSELNVNALLLGDSALYLCASSFGPSPQHFGDGTRLSIL.

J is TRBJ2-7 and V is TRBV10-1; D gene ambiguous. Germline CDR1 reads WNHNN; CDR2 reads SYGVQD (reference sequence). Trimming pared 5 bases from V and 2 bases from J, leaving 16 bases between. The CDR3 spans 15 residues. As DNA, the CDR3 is TGCGCCAGCAGTTCTGTCCTTGGCGGCCCCTACGAGCAGTACTTC. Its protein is CASSSVLGGPYEQYF.